This is a list of T cell receptor beta chains from one sample in a study of OX40 agonist ivuxolimab in advanced cancers. Generated by immunoSEQ multiplex PCR, the TCRdb table keeps only in-frame clones and is missing some. The repertoire holds more than 55,000 clones, with 79% as singletons. Sequenced material: CD4+ or CD8+ T cells sorted from blood, taken in a trial of the OX40 agonist ivuxolimab. Receptor source: an adult with an advanced solid tumor such as melanoma, head and neck, liver or kidney cancer. Each CDR3 is given with its conserved first and last residue. Each record gives: V gene, clone size, J gene, D gene, CDR3 DNA, CDR3 protein. D genes are given only for firm matches. The size entry is marked missing in some rows and otherwise reads once, few, many or a size class.

V: TRBV5-1
size: .
J: TRBJ2-5
D: .
DNA: TGCGCCAGCAGCTTGGCGGGGCGCCAAGAGACCCAGTACTTC
CDR3: CASSLAGRQETQYF

V: TRBV29-1
size: few
J: TRBJ2-3
D: .
DNA: TGCAGCGCCCGGGGGCCGGGTTTCACAGATACGCAGTATTTT
CDR3: CSARGPGFTDTQYF

V: TRBV28
size: .
J: TRBJ2-3
D: .
DNA: TGTGCCAGCGCGGGGCGGAAGGTCAGGTTAGATACGCAGTATTTT
CDR3: CASAGRKVRLDTQYF

V: TRBV27
size: .
J: TRBJ2-7
D: .
DNA: TGTGCCAGCAGTTTATCCGGACATTCCTACGAGCAGTACTTC
CDR3: CASSLSGHSYEQYF

V: TRBV9
size: once
J: TRBJ2-1
D: .
DNA: TGTGCCAGCAGCGTAGATCGGGGAGTGGGGGAGCAGTTCTTC
CDR3: CASSVDRGVGEQFF

V: TRBV4-3
size: .
J: TRBJ2-7
D: TRBD2
DNA: TGCGCCAGTTCGACTAGCCGTGCTAAGGGGAGCGAGCAGTACTTC
CDR3: CASSTSRAKGSEQYF

V: TRBV9
size: .
J: TRBJ2-7
D: TRBD1
DNA: TGTGCCAGCAGCGTATCCGGGACAGGGGTGCCCTACGAGCAGTACTTC
CDR3: CASSVSGTGVPYEQYF

V: TRBV28
size: .
J: TRBJ1-1
D: .
DNA: TGTGCCAGCGGCGGGAGAATCTTCAGGGACACTGAAGCTTTCTTT
CDR3: CASGGRIFRDTEAFF

V: TRBV4-1
size: .
J: TRBJ2-3
D: .
DNA: TGCGCCAGCAGCTGGGGCAGCACAGATACGCAGTATTTT
CDR3: CASSWGSTDTQYF

V: TRBV5-6
size: .
J: TRBJ1-6
D: .
DNA: TGTGCCAGCAGCTTGGTAACGGGGGGCAATTCACCCCTCCACTTT
CDR3: CASSLVTGGNSPLHF

V: TRBV5-1
size: once
J: TRBJ2-7
D: .
DNA: TGCGCCAGCAGCTTGGACGGTGGGAGAGGGGATGAGCAGTACTTC
CDR3: CASSLDGGRGDEQYF

V: TRBV28
size: once
J: TRBJ1-2
D: TRBD1
DNA: TGTGCCAGCAGTTTTTCCAGACCCCAGGGGGACTATGGCTACACCTTC
CDR3: CASSFSRPQGDYGYTF

V: TRBV2
size: .
J: TRBJ2-2
D: TRBD1
DNA: TGTGCCAGCAACCGCGGCGGGACAGGGTTGGGGGCGAACACCGGGGAGCTGTTTTTT
CDR3: CASNRGGTGLGANTGELFF

V: TRBV4-3
size: .
J: TRBJ1-5
D: .
DNA: TGCGCCAGCAGCCAGATATGGGGCGGCAATCAGCCCCAGCATTTT
CDR3: CASSQIWGGNQPQHF

V: TRBV7-6
size: .
J: TRBJ2-2
D: TRBD2
DNA: TGTGCCAGCAGCTTAGTCCAACTAGCGGGAGTTATTTCCGGGGAGCTGTTTTTT
CDR3: CASSLVQLAGVISGELFF

V: TRBV12-2
size: .
J: TRBJ2-5
D: .
DNA: TGTGCAAGTCGCTTAGCGGCCCTTCGGTCAGAGACCCAGTACTTC
CDR3: CASRLAALRSETQYF

V: TRBV27
size: .
J: TRBJ2-3
D: .
DNA: TGTGCCAGCACCCTCGGTAGCGGCACAGATACGCAGTATTTT
CDR3: CASTLGSGTDTQYF

V: TRBV4-1
size: once
J: TRBJ2-5
D: .
DNA: TGCGCCAGCGCGCCGGGCCTCCAAGAGACCCAGTACTTC
CDR3: CASAPGLQETQYF

V: TRBV19
size: .
J: TRBJ2-7
D: .
DNA: TGTGCCAGTAGACCGAACGGGGTTGGTGACGAGCAGTACTTC
CDR3: CASRPNGVGDEQYF

V: TRBV5-4
size: once
J: TRBJ2-7
D: .
DNA: TGTGCCAGCAGCGGGACTCTCGAGCAGTACTTC
CDR3: CASSGTLEQYF

V: TRBV19
size: .
J: TRBJ2-1
D: .
DNA: TGTGCCAGTAGTATCGCCCTAGCGTACCAGAACAATGAGCAGTTCTTC
CDR3: CASSIALAYQNNEQFF

V: TRBV7-2
size: .
J: TRBJ2-1
D: .
DNA: TGTGCCAGCAGCTTAGACGGCTTCCAGGGTACCAATGAGCAGTTCTTC
CDR3: CASSLDGFQGTNEQFF

V: TRBV6-1
size: few
J: TRBJ2-6
D: TRBD1
DNA: TGTGCCAGCAGTGACTGGACAGGGGCTGGGGCCAACGTCCTGACTTTC
CDR3: CASSDWTGAGANVLTF

V: TRBV10-2
size: .
J: TRBJ1-4
D: .
DNA: TGCGCCAGCCGTGATGAGGACGTTCGCGAAAAACTGTTTTTT
CDR3: CASRDEDVREKLFF

V: TRBV7-2
size: .
J: TRBJ1-4
D: .
DNA: TGTGCCAGCAGCACGCGAGCAAATGAAAAACTGTTTTTT
CDR3: CASSTRANEKLFF

V: TRBV4-3
size: .
J: TRBJ1-6
D: TRBD1
DNA: TGCGCCAGCAGCCAAGATCCGGGACAGCTCAATTCACCCCTCCACTTT
CDR3: CASSQDPGQLNSPLHF

V: TRBV5-1
size: .
J: TRBJ1-1
D: TRBD1
DNA: TGCGCCAGCAGCTGGGGACAGGCCATGAACACTGAAGCTTTCTTT
CDR3: CASSWGQAMNTEAFF

V: TRBV7-9
size: .
J: TRBJ2-2
D: TRBD2
DNA: TGTGCCAGCAGCCTCGCGACTAGCCCGGTCGGGGGGGAGCTGTTTTTT
CDR3: CASSLATSPVGGELFF

V: TRBV4-3
size: .
J: TRBJ1-5
D: .
DNA: TGCGCCAGCAGCCAGGTCGGGGCCCTCAATCAGCCCCAGCATTTT
CDR3: CASSQVGALNQPQHF

V: TRBV11-2
size: .
J: TRBJ2-3
D: .
DNA: TGTGCCAGCAGCTGGACGTTAGATACGCAGTATTTT
CDR3: CASSWTLDTQYF

V: TRBV30
size: few
J: TRBJ2-1
D: TRBD2
DNA: TGTGCCTGGAGATGGAGCGGGAGCTACAATGAGCAGTTCTTC
CDR3: CAWRWSGSYNEQFF

V: TRBV19
size: few
J: TRBJ2-1
D: TRBD2
DNA: TGTGCCAGTAGTATCGACGGGGGGGGAAACCCCTACAATGAGCAGTTCTTC
CDR3: CASSIDGGGNPYNEQFF

V: TRBV6-1
size: .
J: TRBJ1-5
D: .
DNA: TGTGCCAGCAGTGAATCAGGGCGGGGCAATCAGCCCCAGCATTTT
CDR3: CASSESGRGNQPQHF

V: TRBV15
size: .
J: TRBJ2-3
D: .
DNA: TGTGCCACCAGCCTCACATCAGGCACAGATACGCAGTATTTT
CDR3: CATSLTSGTDTQYF

V: TRBV4-2
size: .
J: TRBJ2-2
D: TRBD2
DNA: TGTGCCAGCAGCCCCGGGGGGTCGGGGGGCACCGGGGAGCTGTTTTTT
CDR3: CASSPGGSGGTGELFF

V: TRBV18
size: .
J: TRBJ1-1
D: TRBD1
DNA: TGTGCCAGCTCACCTGTGGGACAGGGGACGGCGAACACTGAAGCTTTCTTT
CDR3: CASSPVGQGTANTEAFF

V: TRBV15
size: .
J: TRBJ2-1
D: .
DNA: TGTGCCACCAGCAGTAGCGGTTACTCCTACAATGAGCAGTTCTTC
CDR3: CATSSSGYSYNEQFF

V: TRBV27
size: .
J: TRBJ1-3
D: TRBD1
DNA: TGTGCCAGCAGTCCGGGACAGAGCTCTGGAAACACCATATATTTT
CDR3: CASSPGQSSGNTIYF

V: TRBV29-1
size: .
J: TRBJ2-5
D: .
DNA: TGCAGCGTTCGAGGTCCCGAGGAGACCCAGTACTTC
CDR3: CSVRGPEETQYF

V: TRBV21-1
size: once
J: TRBJ1-2
D: .
DNA: TGTGCCAGCCGGGACCTGAACTATGGCTACACCTTC
CDR3: CASRDLNYGYTF